The 30 T cell receptor beta chains presented below share a single source sample, sequenced in a study of shared clonotypes between healthy human individuals. Sequencing was performed with immunoSEQ multiplex PCR; in TCRdb, only in-frame clones are kept and a portion is missing. The repertoire holds some 2,500,000 clones, with roughly 93% as singletons. The sample was naive CD4+ T cells from PBMCs. This sample's subset: CD45RA+ positively selected. The receptor source for this set is a man aged 18 to 29 in good health. Some clones in this sample may be carry-over from other donors' samples.

This chain links TRBV29-1 with TRBJ2-3; the match to TRBD1 covers 7 bases. The CDR3 is made up of 13 amino acids. CDR1 SQVTM and CDR2 ANQGSEA come from the germline V gene. The V gene end was trimmed by 8 bases and the J gene end by 3 bases; junction bases not matched to a gene: 8. The CDR3 nucleotides are TGCAGCTCATCTCCACAGGGGACAGATACGCAGTATTTT. This translates into CSSSPQGTDTQYF.

The rearrangement joins TRBV5-6 to TRBJ2-3; D remains ambiguous. The CDR3 runs 12 residues. Germline CDR1 reads SGHDT; CDR2 reads YYEEEE. The V end was cut by 2 bases, the J end by 5 bases, with 6 bases between. CDR3 coding DNA: TGTGCCAGCAGCTTCAATCAAGATACGCAGTATTTT. Translating gives CASSFNQDTQYF.

V and J are TRBV20-1 and TRBJ2-3; tentative D call: TRBD2 (6 bases). V was trimmed by 5 bases and J by 10 bases, leaving 13 bases between them. The CDR3 extends over 11 amino acids. CDR1 and CDR2 (germline): DFQATT, SNEGSKA (reference sequence). The CDR3 loop reads CSARESGPQYF. The DNA for the CDR3 is TGCAGTGCTCGGGAGTCGGGTCCGCAGTATTTT.

The CDR3 is CATSRDGAETQYF. The CDR3 DNA sequence: TGTGCCACCAGCAGAGATGGGGCCGAGACCCAGTACTTC. The chain couples TRBV15 to TRBJ2-5; perhaps TRBD1 as D (5 bases). This CDR3 is 13 amino acids long. Trimming pared 0 bases from V and 5 bases from J, leaving 7 bases between. Germline CDR1 is LNHNV and CDR2 is YYDKDF (reference sequence).

This sequence joins TRBV18 and TRBJ2-1; D might be TRBD1 or TRBD2, each matching 5 bases. Germline CDR1 KGHSH, CDR2 LQKENI. V was pared by 5 bases and J by 10 bases, with 9 bases between. The CDR3 length is 11 residues. As DNA, the CDR3 is TGTGCCAGCTCAGTCGGGGACGAGCAGTTCTTC. This encodes CASSVGDEQFF. Full variable domain (outside the CDR3, taken from reference TRBV18 and TRBJ2-1): NAGVMQNPRHLVRRRGQEARLRCSPMKGHSHVYWYRQLPEEGLKFMVYLQKENIIDESGMPKERFSAEFPKEGPSILRIQQVVRGDSAAYFCASSVGDEQFFGPGTRLTVL.

The chain links TRBV9 to TRBJ1-1; D call uncertain. There are 16 residues in the CDR3. Germline V lookup: CDR1 SGDLS, CDR2 YYNGEE. V gave up 0 bases and J gave up 0 bases, with 12 bases separating them. The CDR3: CASSVAPTHLNTEAFF. CDR3 in DNA: TGTGCCAGCAGCGTAGCCCCGACACATTTGAACACTGAAGCTTTCTTT. Full variable domain (rest looked up from reference TRBV9 and TRBJ1-1): DSGVTQTPKHLITATGQRVTLRCSPRSGDLSVYWYQQSLDQGLQFLIQYYNGEERAKGNILERFSAQQFPDLHSELNLSSLELGDSALYFCASSVAPTHLNTEAFFGQGTRLTVV.

The rearrangement uses TRBV28 and TRBJ2-1; 10 bases are shared with TRBD2. V dropped 11 bases and J dropped 9; count of bases not matched to a gene: 7. Germline values: CDR1 MDHEN, CDR2 SYDVKM. The CDR3 has 12 amino acids. CDR3 bases: TGTGCCGGATCAAGCGGGAGGGGTGAGCAGTTCTTC. This codes for CAGSSGRGEQFF.

Only one count was recorded for this clone. This chain uses TRBV27 with TRBJ1-2; no clear D. The germline V and J ends were trimmed by 2 bases and 3 bases, with 16 bases remaining between them. Germline V gene data show CDR1 as MNHEY and CDR2 as SMNVEV (reference sequence). This CDR3 is built from 16 residues. In DNA form, the CDR3 reads TGTGCCAGCAGTTTAAACGCTCCGGGATGGGACTATGGCTACACCTTC. Residues: CASSLNAPGWDYGYTF.

Concerning this clone itself: This same CDR3 is encoded by further DNA sequences in the sample. This chain uses TRBV28 with TRBJ1-1; D gene ambiguous. This CDR3 contains 14 residues. The V end was cut by 2 bases, the J end by 1 base, with 8 bases between. CDR1 MDHEN and CDR2 SYDVKM come from the germline V gene. For the CDR3, the DNA is TGTGCCAGCAGTTTAAGTACGGGGAACACTGAAGCTTTCTTT. Amino acids: CASSLSTGNTEAFF. The full variable domain, rest sourced from reference TRBV28 and TRBJ1-1, is DVKVTQSSRYLVKRTGEKVFLECVQDMDHENMFWYRQDPGLGLRLIYFSYDVKMKEKGDIPEGYSVSREKKERFSLILESASTNQTSMYLCASSLSTGNTEAFFGQGTRLTVV.

This rearrangement joins TRBV5-1 to TRBJ2-2, with 7 positions matching TRBD1. Germline values: CDR1 SGHRS, CDR2 YFSETQ. This CDR3 comprises 13 residues. J was trimmed by 6 bases and V by 5 bases; bases with no gene match: 4. The CDR3 here is CASRDRSPGELFF. The CDR3 DNA follows: TGCGCCAGCAGGGACAGGTCGCCCGGGGAGCTGTTTTTT.

Notes on this clone: The sample holds other DNA sequences that translate to the same CDR3. The chain combines TRBV18 with TRBJ1-3, with unresolved D. The ends were cut back, 6 bases at V and 8 bases at J, with 8 bases in the middle. This CDR3 comprises 11 residues. The germline CDR1 and CDR2 sequences are KGHSH and LQKENI. The CDR3 spells CASSPGDTIYF. The CDR3 DNA reads as TGTGCCAGCTCCCCCGGGGACACCATATATTTT.

V usage is TRBV29-1 and J usage is TRBJ2-5; D ambiguous. The end of the DNA is better explained by TRBJ2-7, so the J call may be wrong. The CDR3 has 13 amino acids. Germline CDR1 SQVTM, CDR2 ANQGSEA. The CDR3 nucleotides are TGCAGCGTTGAACAGGCTAGTTTCGGCGAGCAGTACTTC. This sequence encodes CSVEQASFGEQYF.

This chain joins TRBV6-5 and TRBJ2-1, with 8 bases fitting TRBD2. This CDR3 is built from 16 residues. Trimming at V came to 2 bases and at J to 7 bases, leaving 10 bases not matched to a gene. Per germline, CDR1 MNHEY and CDR2 SVGAGI. CDR3 DNA sequence: TGTGCCAGCAGTTACCGCTCCACTAGCGGAAGTAATGAGCAGTTCTTC. Protein: CASSYRSTSGSNEQFF.

The genes are TRBV10-3 and TRBJ2-2, with 11 bases identical to TRBD2. V trimming: 3 bases; J trimming: 3 bases; junction bases outside the gene matches: 6. The germline CDR1 and CDR2 sequences are ENHRY and SYGVKD. The CDR3 has 17 residues. The DNA of the CDR3 is TGTGCCATCAGTGACCCCGGGACTAGCGGATACACCGGGGAGCTGTTTTTT. It translates to CAISDPGTSGYTGELFF.

This clone was detected a few times. The rearrangement links TRBV7-2 to TRBJ2-2, with D hard to call. The germline gives CDR1 SGHTA, CDR2 FQGNSA. V lost 5 bases to trimming and J lost 6 bases, with 7 bases between them. This CDR3 spans 12 amino acids. This chain's CDR3 is CASSLRPGELFF. Here the CDR3 DNA reads TGTGCCAGCAGCCTCCGTCCCGGGGAGCTGTTTTTT.

The chain has TRBV6-5 and TRBJ2-7, with D perhaps matching TRBD1 (6 bases). Germline V gene data show CDR1 as MNHEY and CDR2 as SVGAGI. Between the trimmed V and J ends, which lost 7 bases and 1 base, there was a span of 14 bases. CDR3 length: 14 residues. Here the CDR3 DNA reads TGTGCCAGCATCCGAACGGGACATTCCTACGAGCAGTACTTC. Its translation: CASIRTGHSYEQYF.

The V call is TRBV4-2, the J call TRBJ2-7; TRBD2 is a possible D gene (6 bases). Per the germline V gene, CDR1 is LGHNA and CDR2 is YNFKEQ. Between the trimmed V and J ends, which lost 4 bases and 2 bases, there was a span of 15 bases. There are 15 residues in the CDR3. CDR3 coding DNA: TGTGCCAGCAGCCCTCCCGGGAGCTCCGCCTACGAGCAGTACTTC. This sequence encodes CASSPPGSSAYEQYF.

The rearrangement uses TRBV27 and TRBJ2-1, with 12 bases fitting TRBD2. This CDR3 is built from 14 residues. Germline CDR1 reads MNHEY; CDR2 reads SMNVEV (reference sequence). The J segment lost 7 bases and the V segment lost 10 bases, leaving 8 bases of the junction unmatched. This chain's CDR3 is CATMRTSGNNEQFF. CDR3 coding DNA: TGTGCCACCATGAGGACTAGCGGGAATAATGAGCAGTTCTTC.

V is TRBV2 and J is TRBJ2-1, with a weak D call TRBD2 (5 bases). Trimming pared 8 bases from V and 7 bases from J, leaving 15 bases between. Germline V gene data show CDR1 as SNHLY and CDR2 as FYNNEI. The CDR3 consists of 13 residues. CDR3 sequence (DNA): TGTGCCAGCTCGCGCGAGAGGGCGAATGAGCAGTTCTTC. Translation gives CASSRERANEQFF.

The chain uses TRBV10-3 and TRBJ2-3, with D maybe TRBD2 (6 bases). This CDR3 has 14 residues. V shed 2 bases and J shed 9 bases, with 15 bases lying between them. Germline V gene sequence: CDR1 ENHRY, CDR2 SYGVKD. Here the CDR3 reads CAISEQSQGGTQYF. The CDR3 DNA sequence: TGTGCCATCAGTGAGCAGTCGCAGGGAGGCACGCAGTATTTT.

The chain carries TRBV2 and TRBJ2-1, with 11 bases aligning to TRBD2. V lost 3 bases to trimming and J lost 14 bases; unmatched junction nucleotides: 9. The CDR3 contains 14 residues. CDR1 SNHLY and CDR2 FYNNEI come from the germline V gene. This chain's CDR3 is CASSDSVVSGGEFF. The CDR3 DNA sequence: TGTGCCAGCAGTGACTCCGTGGTTAGCGGGGGGGAGTTCTTC. The variable domain in full, with the rest retrieved from reference TRBV2 and TRBJ2-1, is EPEVTQTPSHQVTQMGQEVILRCVPISNHLYFYWYRQILGQKVEFLVSFYNNEISEKSEIFDDQFSVERPDGSNFTLKIRSTKLEDSAMYFCASSDSVVSGGEFFGPGTRLTVL.

The chain has TRBV18 and TRBJ1-2; weak D call: TRBD1 (5 bases). V gave up 0 bases and J gave up 2 bases, with 13 bases separating them. Germline CDR1 is KGHSH and CDR2 is LQKENI. The CDR3 runs 16 residues. The CDR3 spells CASSPPRAAGNYGYTF. CDR3 DNA: TGTGCCAGCTCACCACCCCGGGCCGCAGGGAACTATGGCTACACCTTC.

V is TRBV5-4 and J is TRBJ2-7; TRBD1 matches at 10 bases. The junction had 6 bases not matched to a gene; V was cut back by 3 bases and J by 3 bases. Per the germline V gene, CDR1 is SGHNT and CDR2 is YYREEE (reference sequence). The CDR3 is made up of 15 amino acids. DNA for the CDR3: TGTGCCAGCAGCTCAGGGACAGGGGTATACTACGAGCAGTACTTC. Translating it yields CASSSGTGVYYEQYF.

V usage is TRBV10-1 and J usage is TRBJ2-4, with 7 bases that match TRBD2. Unmatched junction bases numbered 3, after V lost 4 bases and J lost 0 bases. CDR1 WNHNN and CDR2 SYGVQD come from the germline V gene (reference sequence). The CDR3 spans 15 residues. CDR3 loop: CASSAGGVAKNIQYF. The CDR3 region has the DNA TGCGCCAGCAGTGCGGGGGGAGTAGCCAAAAACATTCAGTACTTC.

V and J are TRBV19 and TRBJ1-4; D ambiguous. Deletions cut 5 bases from V and 8 bases from J, with 21 bases between. CDR3 size: 16 residues. Germline V gene lookup returns CDR1 LNHDA and CDR2 SQIVND (reference sequence). The CDR3 loop reads CASSPGGRAVAEKLFF. The CDR3 region has the DNA TGTGCCAGTAGTCCTGGCGGACGGGCTGTCGCGGAAAAACTGTTTTTT.

The J gene is TRBJ2-5, the V gene TRBV7-3; tentative D call: TRBD2 (7 bases). From germline, CDR1 is SGHTA and CDR2 FQGTGA. CDR3 length: 17 amino acids. Trimming removed 5 bases from V and 1 base from J, with 20 bases in between. The CDR3 loop reads CASSIQGGLAVQETQYF. CDR3 sequence (DNA): TGTGCCAGCAGCATTCAAGGGGGGCTAGCGGTCCAAGAGACCCAGTACTTC.

The CDR3 loop reads CASTHVQVKGEKLFF. CDR3 in DNA: TGTGCCAGCACCCACGTCCAGGTGAAGGGCGAAAAACTGTTTTTT. The rearrangement joins TRBV6-4 to TRBJ1-4; D is unresolved. From germline, CDR1 is MRHNA and CDR2 SNTAGT. The CDR3 has 15 residues. V dropped 7 bases and J dropped 8 bases, with 20 bases sitting between them.

The chain has TRBV12-5 and TRBJ1-2; D remains unclear. Trimming removed 6 bases at V and 4 bases at J, with 15 bases between. There are 14 residues in the CDR3. The germline CDR1 and CDR2 sequences are LGHNT and FRNRAP. In DNA, the CDR3 is TGTGCTAGTGGCCCAGGCGGCGAGGGCTATGGCTACACCTTC. The encoded protein is CASGPGGEGYGYTF.

The gene calls are TRBV10-3 and TRBJ2-7; D may correspond to TRBD1 or TRBD2 (5 bases each). The CDR3 consists of 15 residues. Per the germline V gene, CDR1 is ENHRY and CDR2 is SYGVKD. V dropped 4 bases and J dropped 2 bases, with 15 bases sitting between them. The CDR3, as DNA: TGTGCCATCAGTGCCCGCGTTGAGGGGACCTACGAGCAGTACTTC. Protein: CAISARVEGTYEQYF.

This clone was detected only once. Distinct nucleotide sequences in the sample also encode this CDR3. The rearrangement links TRBV5-4 to TRBJ2-5; D gene unclear. CDR1 is SGHNT, CDR2 YYREEE, per germline (reference sequence). The V end lost 4 bases, the J end lost 0 bases, and 4 bases lay between the germline ends. The CDR3 has 12 amino acids. The CDR3: CASSSHQETQYF. In DNA, the CDR3 is TGTGCCAGCAGCAGCCACCAAGAGACCCAGTACTTC. Combining the CDR3 with reference TRBV5-4 and TRBJ2-5 gives the whole variable domain ETGVTQSPTHLIKTRGQQVTLRCSSQSGHNTVSWYQQALGQGPQFIFQYYREEENGRGNFPPRFSGLQFPNYSSELNVNALELDDSALYLCASSSHQETQYFGPGTRLLVL.